These 21 T cell receptor beta chains came from one sample sequenced in a study of cytomegalovirus exposure and HLA in healthy donors. The PCR had 60 Vbeta and 13 Jbeta primers. Here immunoSEQ multiplex PCR was the method, and the copy in TCRdb shows in-frame clones only, minus some. Of some 150,000 clones listed, 65% to 85% are singletons. Input material: PBMCs. All receptors come from a woman aged 45-65 years in good health and CMV-seropositive.

About this clone: An end of the junction does not agree with germline; a read error may underlie this. The chain has TRBV7-9 and TRBJ2-1, with 7 bases fitting TRBD2. Looked up from germline, CDR1 is SEHNR and CDR2 is FQNEAQ (reference sequence). The CDR3 is 19 residues long. CDR3 nucleotide sequence: TGTTCCAGCAGCCCCTCAATGGCCCTCGGGGGGAGCTCCTACAATGAGCAGTTCTTC. Translating gives CSSSPSMALGGSSYNEQFF. The full variable domain, rest sourced from reference TRBV7-9 and TRBJ2-1, is DTGVSQNPRHKITKRGQNVTFRCDPISEHNRLYWYRQTLGQGPEFLTYFQNEAQLEKSRLLSDRFSAERPKGSFSTLEIQRTEQGDSAMYLCSSSPSMALGGSSYNEQFFGPGTRLTVL.

The CDR3 loop reads CASSSTGVSNEKLFF. The CDR3 bases are TGTGCCAGCAGCTCGACAGGGGTCTCTAATGAAAAACTGTTTTTT. V and J are TRBV7-8 and TRBJ1-4, with TRBD1 matching over 8 bases. The trim removed 4 bases at V and 3 bases at J, leaving 4 bases unmatched. The CDR3 covers 15 residues. Germline loops: CDR1 SGHVS, CDR2 FQNEAQ.

This chain uses TRBV7-2 with TRBJ1-2, with a tentative D call TRBD1 (5 bases). V dropped 4 bases and J dropped 6 bases, with 21 bases sitting between them. The germline V gene has CDR1 SGHTA and CDR2 FQGNSA. CDR3 length: 16 residues. CDR3 amino acids: CASSSGPRKGVNGYTF. For the CDR3, the DNA is TGTGCCAGCAGCTCAGGACCCCGGAAAGGGGTAAATGGCTACACCTTC.

The chain couples TRBV9 to TRBJ2-5; tentative D call: TRBD1 (6 bases). V was cut by 3 bases and J by 5 bases, with 17 bases left in between. CDR3 size: 15 residues. The germline CDR1 and CDR2 sequences are SGDLS and YYNGEE. CDR3 in amino acids: CASSAAGAPEETQYF. The CDR3 DNA follows: TGTGCCAGCAGCGCCGCAGGGGCCCCAGAGGAGACCCAGTACTTC.

V and J are TRBV7-2 and TRBJ2-7; 9 bases are a match to TRBD1. The germline CDR1 and CDR2 sequences are SGHTA and FQGNSA. With V trimmed by 3 bases and J by 3 bases, 6 bases remained unmatched. CDR3 length: 15 amino acids. The CDR3 sequence is CASSLTGGFIYEQYF. Written as DNA, the CDR3 is TGTGCCAGCAGCTTGACAGGGGGTTTTATCTACGAGCAGTACTTC.

This sequence joins TRBV7-2 and TRBJ2-6; D unresolved. The length of the CDR3 is 12 residues. V was pared by 5 bases and J by 10 bases, with 9 bases between. Germline CDR1 SGHTA, CDR2 FQGNSA. CDR3 DNA sequence: TGTGCCAGCAGCCCCGGAGCTAACGTCCTGACTTTC. Translating gives CASSPGANVLTF.

V usage is TRBV10-3 and J usage is TRBJ1-2; no clear D gene. Deletions cut 4 bases from V and 6 bases from J, with 9 bases between. The CDR3 totals 12 residues. The germline CDR1 and CDR2 sequences are ENHRY and SYGVKD. The CDR3 loop reads CAISGPGDGYTF. The CDR3, as DNA: TGTGCCATCAGTGGCCCGGGTGATGGCTACACCTTC.

The chain combines TRBV4-1 with TRBJ2-7, with D possibly matching TRBD1 (5 bases). The germline gives CDR1 MGHRA, CDR2 YSYEKL. The CDR3 runs to 16 residues. V dropped 0 bases and J dropped 2 bases, with 14 bases sitting between them. The CDR3 nucleotides read TGCGCCAGCAGCCAAGAGTGGGGCCAGGGTCCCTACGAGCAGTACTTC. Translated: CASSQEWGQGPYEQYF.

The chain has TRBV7-2 and TRBJ2-1, with D tentatively TRBD2 (6 bases). V was clipped by 1 base and J by 6 bases, with 16 bases between them. Germline assignment: CDR1 SGHTA and CDR2 FQGNSA. The CDR3 runs 16 residues. CDR3 DNA sequence: TGTGCCAGCAGCTTAGTAGTTCGGGAGAAGTCCAATGAGCAGTTCTTC. Its translation is CASSLVVREKSNEQFF. Supplemented by reference TRBV7-2 and TRBJ2-1, the full variable domain reads GAGVSQSPSNKVTEKGKDVELRCDPISGHTALYWYRQSLGQGLEFLIYFQGNSAPDKSGLPSDRFSAERTGGSVSTLTIQRTQQEDSAVYLCASSLVVREKSNEQFFGPGTRLTVL.

This chain links TRBV2 with TRBJ2-5; D ambiguous. The germline gives CDR1 SNHLY, CDR2 FYNNEI. This CDR3 spans 15 amino acids. V lost 2 bases and J 1 base, leaving 11 bases between the germline ends. The chain's CDR3 is CASSESAISQETQYF. The CDR3 nucleotides are TGTGCCAGCAGTGAAAGTGCTATTTCCCAAGAGACCCAGTACTTC.

This sequence joins TRBV7-9 and TRBJ2-5; 11 bases line up with TRBD1. Per the germline V gene, CDR1 is SEHNR and CDR2 is FQNEAQ (reference sequence). V shed 5 bases and J 5 bases; nucleotides not matched to a gene: 4. The CDR3 is 14 amino acids. The CDR3 sequence is CASSRTGGRETQYF. CDR3 DNA sequence: TGTGCCAGCAGCAGGACAGGGGGCCGGGAGACCCAGTACTTC.

This clone showed up just once. V gene TRBV14 combines with J gene TRBJ2-7; possible D gene TRBD2, 6 bases. Germline CDR1 is SGHDN and CDR2 is FVKESK. V lost 1 base and J 3 bases, leaving 13 bases between the germline ends. This CDR3 spans 15 amino acids. The chain's CDR3 is CASSQGLGGSYEQYF. Here the CDR3 DNA reads TGTGCCAGCAGCCAAGGGCTGGGAGGAAGCTACGAGCAGTACTTC.

This chain joins TRBV7-9 and TRBJ2-5; D is possibly TRBD2 (5 bases). Germline CDR1 and CDR2: SEHNR and FQNEAQ (reference sequence). Trimming took off 5 bases at V and 2 bases at J, with 12 bases between the two ends. The CDR3 length is 14 residues. In nucleotides, the CDR3 is TGTGCCAGCAGCACTCGACGGGAACAAGAGACCCAGTACTTC. Protein: CASSTRREQETQYF.

This chain joins TRBV7-2 and TRBJ2-5; 11 positions agree with TRBD2. With the DNA end fitting TRBJ2-7 better, the J assignment may be wrong. This CDR3 contains 14 residues. Germline lookup yields CDR1 SGHTA and CDR2 FQGNSA. The CDR3 region has the DNA TGTGCCAGCAGCTCAACTAGCGGGAGCTACGAGCAGTACTTC. Translation: CASSSTSGSYEQYF.

This chain connects TRBV29-1 to TRBJ2-1, with D tentatively TRBD1 (6 bases). Trimming shortened V by 0 bases and J by 8 bases, and 14 bases separated the two germline ends. The CDR3 length is 14 residues. The germline CDR1 and CDR2 sequences are SQVTM and ANQGSEA. The CDR3 sequence is CSVEETGGSDEQFF. The CDR3 coding sequence is TGCAGCGTTGAAGAGACTGGGGGCAGCGATGAGCAGTTCTTC.

The chain carries TRBV18 and TRBJ2-7; a weak D match, TRBD1 (5 bases). This CDR3 comprises 14 residues. Looked up from germline, CDR1 is KGHSH and CDR2 is LQKENI. V lost 3 bases, J lost 5 bases, and 14 bases lay in between. Here the CDR3 reads CASSPPARVNEQYF. DNA for the CDR3: TGTGCCAGCTCACCTCCGGCCAGGGTGAACGAGCAGTACTTC.

The gene calls are TRBV6-4 and TRBJ2-3; tentative D call: TRBD1 (6 bases). The germline V gene has CDR1 MRHNA and CDR2 SNTAGT. V lost 5 bases to trimming and J lost 5 bases, with 14 bases between them. The CDR3 consists of 14 residues. CDR3 protein: CASSPFIGGDTQYF. For the CDR3, the DNA is TGTGCCAGCAGTCCCTTCATAGGGGGAGATACGCAGTATTTT.

CDR3 coding DNA: TGCGCCAGCAGCTTACAGGGGGCTGCAGATACGCAGTATTTT. Its protein product is CASSLQGAADTQYF. This chain uses TRBV5-1 with TRBJ2-3; 9 bases are shared with TRBD1. The CDR3 runs to 14 residues. Germline values: CDR1 SGHRS, CDR2 YFSETQ. V gave up 2 bases and J gave up 4 bases; unmatched junction bases: 2. Full variable domain (rest looked up from reference TRBV5-1 and TRBJ2-3): KAGVTQTPRYLIKTRGQQVTLSCSPISGHRSVSWYQQTPGQGLQFLFEYFSETQRNKGNFPGRFSGRQFSNSRSEMNVSTLELGDSALYLCASSLQGAADTQYFGPGTRLTVL.

This chain connects TRBV27 to TRBJ1-1; 7 nucleotides match TRBD1. From germline, CDR1 is MNHEY and CDR2 SMNVEV (reference sequence). V shed 3 bases, J shed 13 bases, and the junction held 5 bases outside the gene matches. The CDR3 is 11 residues long. The CDR3 region has the DNA TGTGCCAGCAGTTTGACAGGGAGGATTTTCTTT. Translation gives CASSLTGRIFF.

The V and J genes are TRBV5-1 and TRBJ2-3, with unresolved D. Deletions cut 2 bases from V and 0 bases from J, with 7 bases between. The CDR3 consists of 14 residues. Per the germline V gene, CDR1 is SGHRS and CDR2 is YFSETQ. The CDR3 is CASSFARSTDTQYF. For the CDR3, the DNA is TGCGCCAGCAGCTTTGCTAGAAGCACAGATACGCAGTATTTT.

CDR3 loop: CASSRFIQETQYF. The CDR3 coding sequence is TGTGCCAGCAGCAGATTTATCCAAGAGACCCAGTACTTC. This chain uses TRBV6-1 with TRBJ2-5; unclear D gene. Trimming cost V 6 bases and J 1 base, with 9 bases left between them. The germline gives CDR1 MNHNS, CDR2 SASEGT. This CDR3 is built from 13 residues.